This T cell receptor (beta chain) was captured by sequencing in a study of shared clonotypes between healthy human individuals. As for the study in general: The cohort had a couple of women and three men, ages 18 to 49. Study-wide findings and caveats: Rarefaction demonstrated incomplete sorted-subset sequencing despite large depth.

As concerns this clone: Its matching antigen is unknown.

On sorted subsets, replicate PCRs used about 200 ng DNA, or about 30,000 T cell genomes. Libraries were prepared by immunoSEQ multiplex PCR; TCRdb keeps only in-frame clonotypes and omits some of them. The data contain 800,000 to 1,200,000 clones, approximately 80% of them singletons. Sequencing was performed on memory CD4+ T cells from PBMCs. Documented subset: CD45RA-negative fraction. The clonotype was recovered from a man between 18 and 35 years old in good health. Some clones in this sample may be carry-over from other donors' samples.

CDR3 nucleotides: TGCGCCAGCAGCCTAGTGTCTGCTTCCGAGACCCAGTACTTC. Residues: CASSLVSASETQYF. J is TRBJ2-5 and V is TRBV5-1; D remains unclear. The CDR3 consists of 14 residues. The V and J ends lost 4 bases and 5 bases respectively, with 15 bases between them. CDR1 and CDR2 from the germline V gene are SGHRS and YFSETQ.